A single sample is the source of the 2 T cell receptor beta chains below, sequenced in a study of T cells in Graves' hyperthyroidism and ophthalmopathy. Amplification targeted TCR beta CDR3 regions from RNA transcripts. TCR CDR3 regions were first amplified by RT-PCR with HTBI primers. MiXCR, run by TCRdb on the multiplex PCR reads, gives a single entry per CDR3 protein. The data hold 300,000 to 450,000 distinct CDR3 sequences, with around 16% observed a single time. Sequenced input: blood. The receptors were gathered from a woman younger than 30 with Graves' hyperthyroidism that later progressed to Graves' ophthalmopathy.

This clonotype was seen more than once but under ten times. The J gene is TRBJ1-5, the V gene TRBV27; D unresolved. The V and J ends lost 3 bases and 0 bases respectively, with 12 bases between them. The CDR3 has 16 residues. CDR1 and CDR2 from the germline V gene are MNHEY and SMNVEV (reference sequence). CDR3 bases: TGTGCCAGCAGTTTTAGGGCCCCTGGTAGCAATCAGCCCCAGCATTTT. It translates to CASSFRAPGSNQPQHF.

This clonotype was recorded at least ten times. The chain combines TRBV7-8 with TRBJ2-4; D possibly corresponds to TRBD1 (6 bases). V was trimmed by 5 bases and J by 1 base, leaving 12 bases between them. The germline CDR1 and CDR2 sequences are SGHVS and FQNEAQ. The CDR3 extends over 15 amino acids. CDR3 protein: CASSHRGNAKNIQYF. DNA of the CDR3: TGTGCCAGCAGCCATAGGGGGAATGCCAAAAACATTCAGTACTTC.